This TCR beta chain was identified during a study of cytomegalovirus exposure and HLA in healthy donors (TCRdb year 2017). In the study overall: A later analysis indicated that the 120 or so validation repertoires were generated on the platform also employed for the approximately 700 repertoires of the first cohort. The study was designed to test whether signatures of past pathogen exposure could be identified by cataloging public T cell receptors. A separate validation cohort of roughly 130 different subjects was used in addition to the roughly 720-subject first cohort. The study combined high-throughput TCR immunosequencing, statistical association of individual TCRs with disease status, and machine learning to predict cytomegalovirus infection status. Broad study findings and their caveats: Subsequent analysis determined that TCRs grouped into clusters in the first cohort also showed a tendency toward co-occurrence across the roughly 120 validation repertoires, and roughly 95% of cluster scores exceeded 0. According to the authors, the approach could potentially be generalized to other disease states and immunological phenotypes. A later analysis lacked HLA typing for the validation cohort, so it scored co-occurrence in that cohort across all 110 or so repertoires. A few of the identified cytomegalovirus-associated TCR beta chains were confirmed in vitro to be specific for cytomegalovirus antigens. Cytomegalovirus status was reported to be diagnosed by the classifier with high specificity and sensitivity in both the original and validation cohorts. While some public TCRs were present in many individuals, most TCR sequences turned up only very rarely across donors. The study listed 164 TCR beta chains as associated with cytomegalovirus.

In regard to this clone: The target of this receptor is not known. No base quality information exists; no much larger clone differs at one position.

Inclusive of the bounding cysteine and phenylalanine, the CDR3 is 17 residues long. Left in the record is the CDR3 DNA by itself, 51 bases read in frame from the first base. Germline trimming amounts to 0 bases on V and 8 bases on J, with 12 as the count of junction bases outside the gene matches. CDR1 and CDR2 were assigned from the germline V gene as SQVTM and ANQGSEA. Donors formed part of the validation cohort, which comprised over a hundred subjects and was distinct from the first cohort of under 800 subjects. The library came from the immunoSEQ multiplex PCR assay. In the original analysis: A statistical classification framework was built to diagnose cytomegalovirus status from the catalog of TCR beta chain sequences. The table was pulled from immuneACCESS by TCRdb, which kept in-frame rearrangements only. Such tables lose some clones; where checked, under half of the loss comes from unresolved V genes, and the rest has no known cause. The V and J calls and clone size were taken over from that table, and D and trimming were inferred from the DNA. In this sample the table shows some 330,000 clones, more than 80% of which occur a single time. In total, the top ten clones hold approximately 0.84% of the sample.

Recombination linked TRBV29-1 to TRBJ2-1; TRBD2 aligns with 11 central bases. The sample taken for sequencing was PBMCs. This clonotype was obtained from a woman between 18 and 29 years old in good health and CMV-seronegative. CDR3 reads: CSVEDWGSGRAGDEQFF. In nucleotide form, the sequence is TGCAGCGTTGAAGATTGGGGTAGCGGGAGGGCCGGGGATGAGCAGTTCTTC.